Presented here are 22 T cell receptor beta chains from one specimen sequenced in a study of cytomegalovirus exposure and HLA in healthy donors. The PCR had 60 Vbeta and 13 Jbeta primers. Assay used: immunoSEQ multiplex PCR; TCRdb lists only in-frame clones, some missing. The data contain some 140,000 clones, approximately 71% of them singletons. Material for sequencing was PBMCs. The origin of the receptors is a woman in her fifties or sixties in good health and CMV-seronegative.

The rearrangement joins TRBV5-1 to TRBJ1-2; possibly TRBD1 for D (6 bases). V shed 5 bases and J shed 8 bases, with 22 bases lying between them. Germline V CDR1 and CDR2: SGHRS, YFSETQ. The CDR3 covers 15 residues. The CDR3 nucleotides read TGCGCCAGCAGGGGGACCAGGGGCGGCACCGGGGGCTACACCTTC. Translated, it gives CASRGTRGGTGGYTF.

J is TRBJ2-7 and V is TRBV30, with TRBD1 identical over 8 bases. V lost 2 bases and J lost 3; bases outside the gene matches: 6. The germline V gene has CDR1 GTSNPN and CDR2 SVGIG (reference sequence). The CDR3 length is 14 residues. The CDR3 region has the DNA TGTGCCTGGAGTCTATCAGGGGGCGTCTACGAGCAGTACTTC. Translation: CAWSLSGGVYEQYF. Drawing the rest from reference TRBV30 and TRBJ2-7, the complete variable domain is SQTIHQWPATLVQPVGSPLSLECTVEGTSNPNLYWYRQAAGRGLQLLFYSVGIGQISSEVPQNLSASRPQDRQFILSSKKLLLSDSGFYLCAWSLSGGVYEQYFGPGTRLTVT.

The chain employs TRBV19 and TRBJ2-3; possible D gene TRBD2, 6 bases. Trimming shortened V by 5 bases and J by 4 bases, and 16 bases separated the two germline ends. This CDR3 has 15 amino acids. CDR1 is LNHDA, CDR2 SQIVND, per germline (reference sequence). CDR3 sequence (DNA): TGTGCCAGTAGTGCCGGGACTGTTAGGGCAGATACGCAGTATTTT. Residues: CASSAGTVRADTQYF.

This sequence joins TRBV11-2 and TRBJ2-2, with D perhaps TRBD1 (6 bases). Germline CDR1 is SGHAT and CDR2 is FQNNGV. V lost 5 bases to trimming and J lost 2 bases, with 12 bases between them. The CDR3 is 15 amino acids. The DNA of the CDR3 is TGTGCCAGCAGCCTTTTGGGACAAAACACCGGGGAGCTGTTTTTT. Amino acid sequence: CASSLLGQNTGELFF.

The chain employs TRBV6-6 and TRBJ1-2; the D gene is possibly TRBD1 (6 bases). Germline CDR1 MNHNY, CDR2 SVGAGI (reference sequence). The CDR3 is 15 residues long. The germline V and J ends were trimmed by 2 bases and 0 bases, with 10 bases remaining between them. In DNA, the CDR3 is TGTGCCAGCAGTTACGGTGAGGGGGCTAACTATGGCTACACCTTC. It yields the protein CASSYGEGANYGYTF.

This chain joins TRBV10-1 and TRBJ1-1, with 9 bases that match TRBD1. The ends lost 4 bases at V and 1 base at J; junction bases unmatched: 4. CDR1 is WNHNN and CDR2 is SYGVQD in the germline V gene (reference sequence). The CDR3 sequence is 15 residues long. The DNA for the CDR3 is TGCGCCAGCAGTGGGGACAGGGTCTCGAACACTGAAGCTTTCTTT. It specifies CASSGDRVSNTEAFF.

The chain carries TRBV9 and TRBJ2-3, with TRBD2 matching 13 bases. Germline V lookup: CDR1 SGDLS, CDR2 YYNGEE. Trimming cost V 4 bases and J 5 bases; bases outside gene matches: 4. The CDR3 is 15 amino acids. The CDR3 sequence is CASSPRLAGGDTQYF. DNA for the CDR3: TGTGCCAGCAGCCCCCGACTAGCGGGGGGAGATACGCAGTATTTT.

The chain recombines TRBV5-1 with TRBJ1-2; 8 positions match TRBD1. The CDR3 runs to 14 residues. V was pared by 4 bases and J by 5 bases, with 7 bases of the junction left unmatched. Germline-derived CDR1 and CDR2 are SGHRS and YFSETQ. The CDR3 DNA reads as TGCGCCAGCAGCAAGGACAGGGAGGGATATGGCTACACCTTC. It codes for CASSKDREGYGYTF. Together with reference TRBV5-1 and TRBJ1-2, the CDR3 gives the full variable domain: KAGVTQTPRYLIKTRGQQVTLSCSPISGHRSVSWYQQTPGQGLQFLFEYFSETQRNKGNFPGRFSGRQFSNSRSEMNVSTLELGDSALYLCASSKDREGYGYTFGSGTRLTVV.

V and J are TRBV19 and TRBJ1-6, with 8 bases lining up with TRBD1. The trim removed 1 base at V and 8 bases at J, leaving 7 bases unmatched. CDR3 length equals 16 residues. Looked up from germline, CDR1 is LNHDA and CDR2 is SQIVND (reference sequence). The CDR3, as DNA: TGTGCCAGTAGTATAGGTCAACGGGACAGGTATTCACCCCTCCACTTT. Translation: CASSIGQRDRYSPLHF. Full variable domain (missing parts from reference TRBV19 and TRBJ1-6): DGGITQSPKYLFRKEGQNVTLSCEQNLNHDAMYWYRQDPGQGLRLIYYSQIVNDFQKGDIAEGYSVSREKKESFPLTVTSAQKNPTAFYLCASSIGQRDRYSPLHFGNGTRLTVT.

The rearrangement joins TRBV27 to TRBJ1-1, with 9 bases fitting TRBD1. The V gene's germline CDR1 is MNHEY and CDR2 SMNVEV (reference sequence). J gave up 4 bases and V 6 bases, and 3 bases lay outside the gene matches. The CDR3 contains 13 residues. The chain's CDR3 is CASRTTGGTEAFF. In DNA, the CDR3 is TGTGCCAGCAGAACGACAGGGGGCACTGAAGCTTTCTTT.

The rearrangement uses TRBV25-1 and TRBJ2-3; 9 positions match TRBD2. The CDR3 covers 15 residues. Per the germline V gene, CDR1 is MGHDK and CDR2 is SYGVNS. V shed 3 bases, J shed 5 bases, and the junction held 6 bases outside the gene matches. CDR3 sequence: CASSEGGLAKDTQYF. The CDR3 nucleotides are TGTGCCAGCAGTGAGGGGGGACTAGCAAAAGATACGCAGTATTTT.

In DNA, the CDR3 is TGTGCCAGCAGCCTGACGGACTTGAGGGAGCAGTACTTC. Translated: CASSLTDLREQYF. J is TRBJ2-7 and V is TRBV7-9; tentatively, D is TRBD2 (5 bases). This CDR3 has 13 residues. V was cut by 5 bases and J by 7 bases, with 15 bases left in between. CDR1 and CDR2 (germline): SEHNR, FQNEAQ (reference sequence).

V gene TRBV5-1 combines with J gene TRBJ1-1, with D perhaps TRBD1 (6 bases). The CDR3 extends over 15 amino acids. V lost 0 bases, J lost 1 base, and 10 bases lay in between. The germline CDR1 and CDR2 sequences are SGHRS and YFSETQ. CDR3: CASSLARDKNTEAFF. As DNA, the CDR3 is TGCGCCAGCAGCTTGGCTAGGGACAAGAACACTGAAGCTTTCTTT.

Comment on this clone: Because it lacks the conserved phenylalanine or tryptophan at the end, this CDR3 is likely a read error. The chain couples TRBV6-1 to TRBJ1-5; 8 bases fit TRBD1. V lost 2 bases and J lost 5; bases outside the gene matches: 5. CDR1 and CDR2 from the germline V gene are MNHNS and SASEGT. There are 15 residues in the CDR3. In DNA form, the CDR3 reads TGTGCCAGCAGTGAACGTGACAGGGGCCATCAGCCCCAGCATCTT. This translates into CASSERDRGHQPQHL.

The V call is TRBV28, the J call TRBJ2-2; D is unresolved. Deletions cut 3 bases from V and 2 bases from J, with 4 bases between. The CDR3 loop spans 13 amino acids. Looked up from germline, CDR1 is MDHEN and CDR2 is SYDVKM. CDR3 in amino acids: CASSFLNTGELFF. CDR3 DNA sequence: TGTGCCAGCAGTTTCCTCAACACCGGGGAGCTGTTTTTT. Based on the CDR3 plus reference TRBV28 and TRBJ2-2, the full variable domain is DVKVTQSSRYLVKRTGEKVFLECVQDMDHENMFWYRQDPGLGLRLIYFSYDVKMKEKGDIPEGYSVSREKKERFSLILESASTNQTSMYLCASSFLNTGELFFGEGSRLTVL.

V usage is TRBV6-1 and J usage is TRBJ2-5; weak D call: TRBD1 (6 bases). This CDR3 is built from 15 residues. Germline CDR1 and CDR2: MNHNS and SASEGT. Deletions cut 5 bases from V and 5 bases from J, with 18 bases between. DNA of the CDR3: TGTGCCAGCAGTCCCACAGGGTCGATAGCGGAGACCCAGTACTTC. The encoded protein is CASSPTGSIAETQYF.

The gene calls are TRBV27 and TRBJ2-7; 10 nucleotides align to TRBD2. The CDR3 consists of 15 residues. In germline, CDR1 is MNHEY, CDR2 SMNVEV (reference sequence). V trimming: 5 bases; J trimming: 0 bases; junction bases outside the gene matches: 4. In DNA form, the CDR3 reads TGTGCCAGCAGTAACCAGCGGGGGGGCTCCTACGAGCAGTACTTC. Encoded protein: CASSNQRGGSYEQYF.

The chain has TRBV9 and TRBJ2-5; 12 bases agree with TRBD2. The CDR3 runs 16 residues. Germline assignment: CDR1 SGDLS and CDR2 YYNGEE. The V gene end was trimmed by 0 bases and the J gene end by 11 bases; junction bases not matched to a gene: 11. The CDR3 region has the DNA TGTGCCAGCAGCGTAGAGGGAGGACTAGCGGGATTGGAGCAGTACTTC. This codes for CASSVEGGLAGLEQYF.

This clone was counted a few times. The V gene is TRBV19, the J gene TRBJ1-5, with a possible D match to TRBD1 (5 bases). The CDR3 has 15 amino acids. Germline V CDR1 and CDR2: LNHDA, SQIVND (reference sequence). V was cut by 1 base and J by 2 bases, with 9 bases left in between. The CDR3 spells CASSIVRVGNQPQHF. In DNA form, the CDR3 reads TGTGCCAGTAGTATAGTCAGGGTAGGCAATCAGCCCCAGCATTTT.

CDR3 bases: TGTGCCAGCAGTTTGACAGGGGCCCGCTACGAGCAGTACTTC. This codes for CASSLTGARYEQYF. The rearrangement joins TRBV28 to TRBJ2-7, with TRBD1 identical over 8 bases. CDR1 and CDR2 from the germline V gene are MDHEN and SYDVKM. J was trimmed by 3 bases and V by 3 bases; bases with no gene match: 4. The CDR3 has 14 amino acids.

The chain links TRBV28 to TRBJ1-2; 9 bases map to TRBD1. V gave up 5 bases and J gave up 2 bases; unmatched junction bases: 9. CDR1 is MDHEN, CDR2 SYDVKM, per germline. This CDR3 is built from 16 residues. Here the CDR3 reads CASSPFRQGVNYGYTF. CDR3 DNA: TGTGCCAGCAGTCCCTTCCGACAGGGGGTCAACTATGGCTACACCTTC.

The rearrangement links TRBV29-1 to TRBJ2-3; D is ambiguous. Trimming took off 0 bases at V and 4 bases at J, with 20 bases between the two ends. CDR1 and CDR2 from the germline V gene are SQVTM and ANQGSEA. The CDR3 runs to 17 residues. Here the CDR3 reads CSVEEVRGTDNSDTQYF. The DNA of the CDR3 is TGCAGCGTTGAAGAGGTGCGTGGTACAGATAATTCAGATACGCAGTATTTT.